A single sample is the source of the 3 T cell receptor beta chains below, sequenced in a study of control samples from healthy donors and cancer patients. Assay used: immunoSEQ multiplex PCR; TCRdb lists only in-frame clones, some missing. This table holds 30,000 to 40,000 clones, around four fifths found once. Input material: PBMCs. These TCRs come from a woman aged 55-70 years with lung cancer.

Here the CDR3 DNA reads TGTGCCAGCAGCTTAATTGGGGGTGAATCACCCCTCCACTTT. This gives the protein CASSLIGGESPLHF. V gene TRBV7-3 combines with J gene TRBJ1-6, with D perhaps TRBD1 (5 bases). Trimming stripped 1 base from V and 10 bases from J, with 11 bases between. CDR1 and CDR2 (germline): SGHTA, FQGTGA. The CDR3 has 14 residues. The complete variable domain, with remaining parts taken from reference TRBV7-3 and TRBJ1-6, reads GAGVSQTPSNKVTEKGKYVELRCDPISGHTALYWYRQSLGQGPEFLIYFQGTGAADDSGLPNDRFFAVRPEGSVSTLKIQRTERGDSAVYLCASSLIGGESPLHFGNGTRLTVT.

The chain joins TRBV4-1 to TRBJ1-2; a possible D gene is TRBD1 (5 bases). The V and J ends lost 3 bases and 4 bases respectively, with 12 bases between them. CDR1 and CDR2 from the germline V gene are MGHRA and YSYEKL. The CDR3 has 14 amino acids. The CDR3 DNA follows: TGCGCCAGCAGCCATGGGGCGGGGGTCTATGGCTACACCTTC. Amino acids: CASSHGAGVYGYTF.

This chain's CDR3 is CATRTSGNTGELFF. CDR3 bases: TGTGCCACCCGGACTAGCGGAAACACCGGGGAGCTGTTTTTT. V usage is TRBV11-1 and J usage is TRBJ2-2; 10 bases agree with TRBD2. The V gene end was trimmed by 10 bases and the J gene end by 2 bases; junction bases not matched to a gene: 4. The CDR3 has 14 amino acids. CDR1 SGHAT and CDR2 FQDESV come from the germline V gene (reference sequence).